The 22 T cell receptor beta chains given below trace back to one sample, sequenced in a study of blood T cell repertoires in COVID-19. The data were produced by immunoSEQ multiplex PCR, yet TCRdb's version contains in-frame clones alone and is incomplete. The sample shows 60,000 to 70,000 clones, roughly 81% of them seen only once. The source material was peripheral blood. The receptors stem from a man older than 75 with acute or convalescent COVID-19.

V and J are TRBV5-4 and TRBJ1-2; D is perhaps TRBD1 (6 bases). V lost 5 bases to trimming and J lost 6 bases, with 14 bases between them. The CDR3 length is 13 residues. In germline, CDR1 is SGHNT, CDR2 YYREEE (reference sequence). CDR3 sequence: CASSGTSIHGYTF. The CDR3 DNA is TGTGCCAGCAGTGGGACATCAATTCATGGCTACACCTTC. Based on the CDR3 plus reference TRBV5-4 and TRBJ1-2, the full variable domain is ETGVTQSPTHLIKTRGQQVTLRCSSQSGHNTVSWYQQALGQGPQFIFQYYREEENGRGNFPPRFSGLQFPNYSSELNVNALELDDSALYLCASSGTSIHGYTFGSGTRLTVV.

The V call is TRBV25-1, the J call TRBJ2-1; 10 positions agree with TRBD2. This CDR3 is built from 16 residues. The trim removed 1 base at V and 5 bases at J, leaving 5 bases unmatched. Per germline, CDR1 MGHDK and CDR2 SYGVNS. CDR3 coding DNA: TGTGCCAGCAGTGAATCACGGACTAGCGGCCACAATGAGCAGTTCTTC. Translated: CASSESRTSGHNEQFF.

The CDR3 DNA reads TGTGCCAGCAGTTCTGGAACACAGGGACCCCTCCACTTT. Its translation is CASSSGTQGPLHF. V and J are TRBV28 and TRBJ1-6; TRBD1 might be the D (6 bases). Germline CDR1 MDHEN, CDR2 SYDVKM. V was clipped by 4 bases and J by 12 bases, with 13 bases between them. The CDR3 spans 13 residues.

The chain has TRBV18 and TRBJ1-6; D may be TRBD1 (5 bases). Germline V gene sequence: CDR1 KGHSH, CDR2 LQKENI. V dropped 1 base and J dropped 8 bases, with 12 bases sitting between them. The CDR3 has 15 amino acids. CDR3 sequence (DNA): TGTGCCAGCTCACCACTCGGGGGAGTGGATTCACCCCTCCACTTT. Protein product: CASSPLGGVDSPLHF.

V is TRBV9 and J is TRBJ2-1, with TRBD1 identical over 8 bases. Trimming at V came to 5 bases and at J to 7 bases, leaving 23 bases not matched to a gene. The length of the CDR3 is 19 residues. Germline V lookup: CDR1 SGDLS, CDR2 YYNGEE. The CDR3 DNA follows: TGTGCCAGCAGTCCCGGGGACAGGACGGAACTTCGACCCCCAAATGAGCAGTTCTTC. Protein: CASSPGDRTELRPPNEQFF.

This chain connects TRBV5-5 to TRBJ2-3; tentative D call: TRBD1 (6 bases). V was cut by 3 bases and J by 3 bases, with 11 bases left in between. CDR1 SGHKS and CDR2 YYEKEE come from the germline V gene (reference sequence). CDR3 length: 14 amino acids. The CDR3 DNA sequence: TGTGCCAGCAGCTCTTGGACAGATACAGATACGCAGTATTTT. Translation gives CASSSWTDTDTQYF. The whole variable domain, remainder taken from reference TRBV5-5 and TRBJ2-3, is DAGVTQSPTHLIKTRGQQVTLRCSPISGHKSVSWYQQVLGQGPQFIFQYYEKEERGRGNFPDRFSARQFPNYSSELNVNALLLGDSALYLCASSSWTDTDTQYFGPGTRLTVL.

V is TRBV5-1 and J is TRBJ1-1; D is unclear. Trimming left V 2 bases short and J 0 bases short, with 11 bases between. Germline V gives CDR1 SGHRS, CDR2 YFSETQ. The CDR3 totals 15 residues. CDR3 loop: CASSFGRRVNTEAFF. CDR3 DNA sequence: TGCGCCAGCAGCTTTGGACGGAGGGTGAACACTGAAGCTTTCTTT.

V gene TRBV19 combines with J gene TRBJ2-1, with a weak D call TRBD2 (6 bases). V was trimmed by 4 bases and J by 7 bases, leaving 11 bases between them. Germline loops: CDR1 LNHDA, CDR2 SQIVND (reference sequence). The CDR3 is made up of 13 amino acids. The CDR3 loop reads CASSSGLWNEQFF. CDR3 in DNA: TGTGCCAGTAGTAGCGGACTATGGAATGAGCAGTTCTTC. Supplemented by reference TRBV19 and TRBJ2-1, the full variable domain reads DGGITQSPKYLFRKEGQNVTLSCEQNLNHDAMYWYRQDPGQGLRLIYYSQIVNDFQKGDIAEGYSVSREKKESFPLTVTSAQKNPTAFYLCASSSGLWNEQFFGPGTRLTVL.

This clone was observed once. The chain links TRBV27 to TRBJ2-3; D is unresolved. Trimming left V 6 bases short and J 1 base short, with 14 bases between. CDR3 length: 15 amino acids. Germline-derived CDR1 and CDR2 are MNHEY and SMNVEV (reference sequence). Here the CDR3 DNA reads TGTGCCAGCAGATCACCGCTCGCGGGCACAGATACGCAGTATTTT. This gives the protein CASRSPLAGTDTQYF.

The V gene is TRBV4-1, the J gene TRBJ2-7; 9 positions agree with TRBD2. Losses at the gene ends were 0 bases for V and 6 bases for J; bases not matched to a gene: 15. The germline V gene encodes CDR1 MGHRA and CDR2 YSYEKL. CDR3 size: 18 residues. The CDR3 bases are TGCGCCAGCAGCCAAGATACCTATACCACTAGCGGGTGGCTCGAGCAGTACTTC. Translating gives CASSQDTYTTSGWLEQYF.

The V gene is TRBV18, the J gene TRBJ1-1; D is uncertain. CDR3 size: 16 residues. Germline CDR1 KGHSH, CDR2 LQKENI. The V end lost 1 base, the J end lost 0 bases, and 12 bases lay between the germline ends. CDR3: CASSPRAGSMNTEAFF. As DNA, the CDR3 is TGTGCCAGCTCACCACGGGCAGGTAGTATGAACACTGAAGCTTTCTTT.

This clone was observed once. J is TRBJ2-1 and V is TRBV2, with 13 bases that match TRBD2. CDR1 SNHLY and CDR2 FYNNEI come from the germline V gene. This CDR3 has 13 amino acids. V lost 6 bases and J lost 7; bases outside the gene matches: 0. CDR3 nucleotides: TGTGCCAGCAGACTAGCGGGGGGGAATGAGCAGTTCTTC. Encoded protein: CASRLAGGNEQFF.

On this clone: The sample contains more than one DNA sequence encoding this CDR3. The V and J genes are TRBV6-5 and TRBJ2-3, with 10 nucleotides matching TRBD1. Germline trimming cut 6 bases from V and 3 bases from J; bases unmatched to any gene: 6. The CDR3 extends over 15 amino acids. The germline V gene has CDR1 MNHEY and CDR2 SVGAGI. As DNA, the CDR3 is TGTGCCAGCAGAAGAGACAGGGGGCTAACAGATACGCAGTATTTT. Encoded protein: CASRRDRGLTDTQYF.

The CDR3 loop is CASSPAGQGALNGYTF. In nucleotides, the CDR3 is TGTGCCAGCTCACCGGCGGGACAGGGGGCTTTAAATGGCTACACCTTC. The rearrangement links TRBV18 to TRBJ1-2; 12 bases match TRBD1. The germline CDR1 and CDR2 sequences are KGHSH and LQKENI. This CDR3 comprises 16 residues. V was clipped by 3 bases and J by 6 bases; unmatched bases: 8. Using reference TRBV18 and TRBJ1-2 for the parts outside the CDR3, the full variable domain is NAGVMQNPRHLVRRRGQEARLRCSPMKGHSHVYWYRQLPEEGLKFMVYLQKENIIDESGMPKERFSAEFPKEGPSILRIQQVVRGDSAAYFCASSPAGQGALNGYTFGSGTRLTVV.

The chain recombines TRBV29-1 with TRBJ1-1; D call uncertain. From germline, CDR1 is SQVTM and CDR2 ANQGSEA. The CDR3 consists of 13 residues. Trimming shortened V by 6 bases and J by 1 base, and 12 bases separated the two germline ends. This CDR3 is CSVPTPSNTEAFF. In nucleotides, the CDR3 is TGCAGCGTCCCCACACCATCGAACACTGAAGCTTTCTTT. The full variable domain, completed using reference TRBV29-1 and TRBJ1-1, is SAVISQKPSRDICQRGTSLTIQCQVDSQVTMMFWYRQQPGQSLTLIATANQGSEATYESGFVIDKFPISRPNLTFSTLTVSNMSPEDSSIYLCSVPTPSNTEAFFGQGTRLTVV.

The chain links TRBV7-3 to TRBJ2-3, with 10 positions matching TRBD2. The CDR3 runs 16 residues. Germline V CDR1 and CDR2: SGHTA, FQGTGA. The J segment lost 5 bases and the V segment lost 2 bases, leaving 7 bases of the junction unmatched. CDR3 DNA sequence: TGTGCCAGCAGCTTAGGGGCTAGCGGGGGCCTAGATACGCAGTATTTT. Translating gives CASSLGASGGLDTQYF.

V is TRBV29-1 and J is TRBJ2-5, with D unresolved. V was trimmed by 7 bases and J by 2 bases, leaving 11 bases between them. The CDR3 is 12 residues long. Germline V gene lookup returns CDR1 SQVTM and CDR2 ANQGSEA. CDR3 region: CSAVLNQETQYF. The CDR3 DNA reads as TGCAGCGCTGTTCTAAATCAAGAGACCCAGTACTTC.

The V and J genes are TRBV19 and TRBJ2-7, with TRBD2 identical over 8 bases. Germline trimming cut 9 bases from V and 1 base from J; bases unmatched to any gene: 11. Germline CDR1 reads LNHDA; CDR2 reads SQIVND (reference sequence). This CDR3 is 15 amino acids long. In DNA form, the CDR3 reads TGTGCCAGCCGTGGGACTAGGGGCCCTTCCTACGAGCAGTACTTC. Protein: CASRGTRGPSYEQYF. Supplemented by reference TRBV19 and TRBJ2-7, the full variable domain reads DGGITQSPKYLFRKEGQNVTLSCEQNLNHDAMYWYRQDPGQGLRLIYYSQIVNDFQKGDIAEGYSVSREKKESFPLTVTSAQKNPTAFYLCASRGTRGPSYEQYFGPGTRLTVT.

This chain uses TRBV6-7 with TRBJ2-7, with 11 positions matching TRBD2. TRBV6-7 is designated an ORF whose function remains uncertain. This CDR3 has 15 amino acids. V shed 4 bases, J shed 2 bases, and the junction held 4 bases outside the gene matches. CDR3 DNA: TGTGCCAGCAGTTCCTTACTAGCGGGAGCCTACGAGCAGTACTTC. Protein product: CASSSLLAGAYEQYF.

V usage is TRBV7-2 and J usage is TRBJ1-4; D call uncertain. The CDR3 length is 16 residues. Trimming took 1 base from V and 7 from J, leaving 16 bases between them. In germline, CDR1 is SGHTA, CDR2 FQGNSA. This chain's CDR3 is CASSLGGPLAGEKLFF. CDR3 bases: TGTGCCAGCAGCTTAGGAGGCCCCCTGGCGGGTGAAAAACTGTTTTTT. The whole variable domain, filled in from reference TRBV7-2 and TRBJ1-4, reads GAGVSQSPSNKVTEKGKDVELRCDPISGHTALYWYRQSLGQGLEFLIYFQGNSAPDKSGLPSDRFSAERTGGSVSTLTIQRTQQEDSAVYLCASSLGGPLAGEKLFFGSGTQLSVL.

The chain employs TRBV12-3 or TRBV12-4 and TRBJ1-6, with D perhaps TRBD1 (6 bases). Trimming took off 5 bases at V and 4 bases at J, with 6 bases between the two ends. This CDR3 is built from 13 residues. DNA of the CDR3: TGTGCCAGCAGTGGACAGTATAATTCACCCCTCCACTTT. Translation: CASSGQYNSPLHF.

The chain employs TRBV7-9 and TRBJ1-3; D perhaps matches TRBD1 (5 bases). Deletions cut 0 bases from V and 0 bases from J, with 12 bases between. Germline CDR1 SEHNR, CDR2 FQNEAQ (reference sequence). CDR3 length equals 17 residues. The CDR3 sequence: CASSLAIRQSSGNTIYF. The CDR3 DNA is TGTGCCAGCAGCTTAGCTATCCGACAGAGCTCTGGAAACACCATATATTTT.